Listed here are 3 T cell receptor beta chains from one sample, sequenced in a study of technical replicates of blood from four donors. Generated by immunoSEQ multiplex PCR, the TCRdb table keeps only in-frame clones and is missing some. The table records about 80,000 clones, approximately 94% of them present only once. Source material: T cells isolated from PBMCs. These receptors came from a human donor in good health.

This rearrangement joins TRBV7-3 to TRBJ2-3; 15 bases line up with TRBD2. This CDR3 has 17 amino acids. V lost 5 bases and J lost 8; bases outside the gene matches: 11. Germline V gene sequence: CDR1 SGHTA, CDR2 FQGTGA. In nucleotides, the CDR3 is TGTGCCAGCAGCCCATACGGACTAGCGGGAGGGCCGGGTACGCAGTATTTT. Translating it yields CASSPYGLAGGPGTQYF.

V usage is TRBV13 and J usage is TRBJ1-3; TRBD1 aligns across 9 bases. The CDR3 is made up of 12 amino acids. J was trimmed by 8 bases and V by 6 bases; bases with no gene match: 2. Germline CDR1 reads PRHDT; CDR2 reads FYEKMQ (reference sequence). The CDR3 DNA follows: TGTGCCAGCAGACAGGGGGCAGACACCATATATTTT. The encoded protein is CASRQGADTIYF. Based on the CDR3 plus reference TRBV13 and TRBJ1-3, the full variable domain is AAGVIQSPRHLIKEKRETATLKCYPIPRHDTVYWYQQGPGQDPQFLISFYEKMQSDKGSIPDRFSAQQFSDYHSELNMSSLELGDSALYFCASRQGADTIYFGEGSWLTVV.

The chain carries TRBV9 and TRBJ2-7, with 8 bases matching TRBD1. The CDR3 has 15 residues. Germline V gene sequence: CDR1 SGDLS, CDR2 YYNGEE. With V trimmed by 4 bases and J by 7 bases, 13 bases remained unmatched. The CDR3 spells CASSTRDRGVREQYF. CDR3 coding DNA: TGTGCCAGCAGCACACGAGACAGGGGAGTTCGGGAGCAGTACTTC.